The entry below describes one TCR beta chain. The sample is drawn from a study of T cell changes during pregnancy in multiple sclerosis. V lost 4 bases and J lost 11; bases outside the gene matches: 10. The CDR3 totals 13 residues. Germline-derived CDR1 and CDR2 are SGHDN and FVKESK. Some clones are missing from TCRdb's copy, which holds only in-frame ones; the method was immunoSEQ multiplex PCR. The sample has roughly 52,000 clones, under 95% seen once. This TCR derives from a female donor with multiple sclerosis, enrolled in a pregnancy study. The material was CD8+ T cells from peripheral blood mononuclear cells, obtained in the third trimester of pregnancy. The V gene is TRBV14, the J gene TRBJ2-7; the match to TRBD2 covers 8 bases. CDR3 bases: TGTGCCAGCAGCCTCGGGAGGGGGGGACCGGAGTACTTC. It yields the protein CASSLGRGGPEYF. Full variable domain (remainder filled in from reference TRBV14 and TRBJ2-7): EAGVTQFPSHSVIEKGQTVTLRCDPISGHDNLYWYRRVMGKEIKFLLHFVKESKQDESGMPNNRFLAERTGGTYSTLKVQPAELEDSGVYFCASSLGRGGPEYFGPGTRLTVT.